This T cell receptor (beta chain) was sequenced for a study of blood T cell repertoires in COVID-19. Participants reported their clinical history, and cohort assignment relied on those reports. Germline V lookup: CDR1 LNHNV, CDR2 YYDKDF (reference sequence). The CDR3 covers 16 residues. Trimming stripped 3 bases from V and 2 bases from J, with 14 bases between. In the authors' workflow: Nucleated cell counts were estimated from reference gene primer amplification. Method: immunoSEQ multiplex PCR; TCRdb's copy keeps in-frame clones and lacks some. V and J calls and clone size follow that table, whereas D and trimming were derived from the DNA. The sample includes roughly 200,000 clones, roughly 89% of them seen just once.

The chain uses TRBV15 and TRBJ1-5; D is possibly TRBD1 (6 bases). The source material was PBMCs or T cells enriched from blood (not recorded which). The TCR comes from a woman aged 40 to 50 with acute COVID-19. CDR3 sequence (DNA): TGTGCCACCAGCAGGGGTGGGGGGGCCCGCAATCAGCCCCAGCATTTT. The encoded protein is CATSRGGGARNQPQHF.